This paragraph covers one T cell receptor beta chain sequence. What it recognizes is unknown. Sequenced by immunoSEQ multiplex PCR; TCRdb stores in-frame clones only, minus some. The profile shows approximately 30,000 clones, 85% to 90% of them singletons. These data originate in a study of T cell responses to AZD1222 COVID-19 vaccine. Whole-study results and caveats: In a largely white British group with more females than males, clonal diversity was possibly underestimated. Spike-wide coverage was observed for vaccine-associated CD4 TCRs, with dominant responses at 160-218 and 743-854.

Analyses pooled second doses at about 4 or about 12 weeks. Germline V gene data show CDR1 as SGHRS and CDR2 as YFSETQ. V lost 3 bases to trimming and J lost 6 bases; unmatched junction nucleotides: 5. The CDR3 sequence is 14 residues long. The origin of this receptor is an adult who received the AZD1222 COVID-19 vaccine. The chain employs TRBV5-1 and TRBJ2-3; 9 bases are shared with TRBD2. This sample comprised peripheral blood, obtained 28 days after the second AZD1222 dose. The chain's CDR3 is CASSSGTSMDTQYF. CDR3 DNA sequence: TGCGCCAGCAGCTCCGGGACTAGCATGGATACGCAGTATTTT.